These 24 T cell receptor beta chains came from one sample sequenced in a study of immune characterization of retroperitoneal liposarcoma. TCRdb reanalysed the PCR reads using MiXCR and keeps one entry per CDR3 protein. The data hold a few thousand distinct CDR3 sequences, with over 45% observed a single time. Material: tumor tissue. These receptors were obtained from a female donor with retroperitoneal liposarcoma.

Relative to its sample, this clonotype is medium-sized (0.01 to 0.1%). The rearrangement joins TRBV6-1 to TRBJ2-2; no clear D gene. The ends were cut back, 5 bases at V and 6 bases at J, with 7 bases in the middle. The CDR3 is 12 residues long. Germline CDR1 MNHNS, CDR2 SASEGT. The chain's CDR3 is CASSPVSGELFF. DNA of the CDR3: TGTGCCAGCAGTCCGGTCTCCGGGGAGCTGTTTTTT.

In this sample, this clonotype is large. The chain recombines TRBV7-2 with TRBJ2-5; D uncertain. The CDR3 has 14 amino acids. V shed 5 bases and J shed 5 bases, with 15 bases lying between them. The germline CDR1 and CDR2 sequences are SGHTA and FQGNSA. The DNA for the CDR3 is TGTGCCAGCAGCCCCTCGGGCAGTACGGAGACCCAGTACTTC. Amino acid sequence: CASSPSGSTETQYF.

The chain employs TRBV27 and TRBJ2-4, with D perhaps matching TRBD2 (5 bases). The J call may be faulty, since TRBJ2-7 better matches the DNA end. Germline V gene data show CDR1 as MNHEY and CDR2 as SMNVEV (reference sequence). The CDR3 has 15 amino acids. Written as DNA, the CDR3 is TGTGCCAGCAGTTCCCCGAGCGGACTCTCCTACGAGCAGTACTTC. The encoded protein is CASSSPSGLSYEQYF.

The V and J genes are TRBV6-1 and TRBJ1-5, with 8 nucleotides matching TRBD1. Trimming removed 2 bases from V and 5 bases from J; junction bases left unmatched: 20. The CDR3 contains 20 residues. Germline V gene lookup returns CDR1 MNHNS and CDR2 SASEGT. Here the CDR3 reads CASSEFRRTGRFLGDQPQHF. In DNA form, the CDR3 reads TGTGCCAGCAGTGAATTCCGCAGGACAGGGAGGTTCTTAGGCGATCAGCCCCAGCATTTT.

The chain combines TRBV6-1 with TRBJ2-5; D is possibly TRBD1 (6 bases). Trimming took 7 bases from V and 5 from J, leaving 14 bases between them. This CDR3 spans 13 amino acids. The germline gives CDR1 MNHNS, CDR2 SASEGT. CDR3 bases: TGTGCCAGCACCCCCAGGGGTACGGAGACCCAGTACTTC. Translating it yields CASTPRGTETQYF.

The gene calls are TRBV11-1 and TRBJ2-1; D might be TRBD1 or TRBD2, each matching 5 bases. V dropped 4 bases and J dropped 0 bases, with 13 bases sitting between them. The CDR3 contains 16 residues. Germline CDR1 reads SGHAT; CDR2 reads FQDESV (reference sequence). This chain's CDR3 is CASSSTKGSSYNEQFF. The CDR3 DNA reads TGTGCCAGCAGCTCTACTAAGGGGAGCTCCTACAATGAGCAGTTCTTC.

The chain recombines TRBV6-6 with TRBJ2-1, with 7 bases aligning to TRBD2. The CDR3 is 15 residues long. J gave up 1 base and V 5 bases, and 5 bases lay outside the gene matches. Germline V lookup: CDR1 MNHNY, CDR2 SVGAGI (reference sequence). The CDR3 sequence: CASSALAESYNEQFF. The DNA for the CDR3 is TGTGCCAGCAGTGCGCTAGCGGAATCCTACAATGAGCAGTTCTTC.

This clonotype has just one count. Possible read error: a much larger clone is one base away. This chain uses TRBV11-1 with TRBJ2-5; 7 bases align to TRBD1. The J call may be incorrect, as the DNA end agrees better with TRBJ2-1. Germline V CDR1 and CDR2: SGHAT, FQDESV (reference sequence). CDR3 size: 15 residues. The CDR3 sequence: CASSSDRATGTLQFF. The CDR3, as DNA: TGTGCCAGCAGCTCCGACAGGGCTACCGGAACTTTGCAGTTCTTC.

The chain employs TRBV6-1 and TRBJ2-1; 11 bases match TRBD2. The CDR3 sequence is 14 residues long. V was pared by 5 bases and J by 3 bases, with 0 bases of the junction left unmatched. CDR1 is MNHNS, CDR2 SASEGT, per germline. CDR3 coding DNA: TGTGCCAGCAGTACTAGCGGGAGCTACAATGAGCAGTTCTTC. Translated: CASSTSGSYNEQFF.

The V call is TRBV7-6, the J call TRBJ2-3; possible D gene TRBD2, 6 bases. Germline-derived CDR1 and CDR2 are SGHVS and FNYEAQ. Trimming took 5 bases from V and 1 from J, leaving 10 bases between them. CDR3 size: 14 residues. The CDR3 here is CASSRLGGTDTQYF. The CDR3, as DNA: TGTGCCAGCAGCCGACTAGGGGGCACAGATACGCAGTATTTT. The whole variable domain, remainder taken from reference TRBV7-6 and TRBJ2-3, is GAGVSQSPRYKVTKRGQDVALRCDPISGHVSLYWYRQALGQGPEFLTYFNYEAQQDKSGLPNDRFSAERPEGSISTLTIQRTEQRDSAMYRCASSRLGGTDTQYFGPGTRLTVL.

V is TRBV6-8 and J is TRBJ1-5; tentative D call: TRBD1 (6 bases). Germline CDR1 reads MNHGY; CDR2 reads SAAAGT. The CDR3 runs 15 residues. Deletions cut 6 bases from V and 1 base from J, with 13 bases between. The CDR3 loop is CASRQGLESNQPQHF. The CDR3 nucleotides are TGTGCCAGCAGACAGGGTTTAGAGAGCAATCAGCCCCAGCATTTT.

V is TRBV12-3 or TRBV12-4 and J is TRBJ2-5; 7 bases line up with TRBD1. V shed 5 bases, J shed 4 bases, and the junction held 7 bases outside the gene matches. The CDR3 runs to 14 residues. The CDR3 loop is CASSIRDSGETQYF. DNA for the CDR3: TGTGCCAGCAGTATCCGGGACAGTGGAGAGACCCAGTACTTC.

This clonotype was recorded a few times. CDR3 amino acids: CAGQGRNTGELFF. CDR3 sequence (DNA): TGTGCCGGACAGGGGCGGAACACCGGGGAGCTGTTTTTT. This rearrangement joins TRBV6-1 to TRBJ2-2; 9 nucleotides agree with TRBD1. CDR3 length: 13 amino acids. V gave up 11 bases and J gave up 1 base; unmatched junction bases: 2. Germline V gene lookup returns CDR1 MNHNS and CDR2 SASEGT.

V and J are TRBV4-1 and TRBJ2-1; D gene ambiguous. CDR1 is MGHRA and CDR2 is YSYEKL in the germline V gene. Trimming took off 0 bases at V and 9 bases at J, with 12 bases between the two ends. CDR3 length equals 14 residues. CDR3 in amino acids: CASSQEAGRPEQFF. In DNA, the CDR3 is TGCGCCAGCAGCCAAGAGGCCGGAAGGCCTGAGCAGTTCTTC.

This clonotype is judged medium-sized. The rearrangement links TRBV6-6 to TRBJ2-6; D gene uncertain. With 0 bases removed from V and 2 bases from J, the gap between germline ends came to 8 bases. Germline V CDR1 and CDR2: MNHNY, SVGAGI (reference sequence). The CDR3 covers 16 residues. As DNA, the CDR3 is TGTGCCAGCAGTTACTCGGTTTGGACTGGGGCCAACGTCCTGACTTTC. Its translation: CASSYSVWTGANVLTF.

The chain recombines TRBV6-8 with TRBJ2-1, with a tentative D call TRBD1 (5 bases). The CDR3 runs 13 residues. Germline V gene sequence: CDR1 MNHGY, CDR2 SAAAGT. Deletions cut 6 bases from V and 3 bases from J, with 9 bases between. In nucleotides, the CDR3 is TGTGCCAGCAGACAAGACAGCTACAATGAGCAGTTCTTC. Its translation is CASRQDSYNEQFF.

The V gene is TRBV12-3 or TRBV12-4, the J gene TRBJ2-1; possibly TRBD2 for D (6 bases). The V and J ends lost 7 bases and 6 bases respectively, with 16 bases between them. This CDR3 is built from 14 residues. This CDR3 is CASTLSAGSNEQFF. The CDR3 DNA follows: TGTGCCAGCACCCTATCGGCCGGGAGCAATGAGCAGTTCTTC.

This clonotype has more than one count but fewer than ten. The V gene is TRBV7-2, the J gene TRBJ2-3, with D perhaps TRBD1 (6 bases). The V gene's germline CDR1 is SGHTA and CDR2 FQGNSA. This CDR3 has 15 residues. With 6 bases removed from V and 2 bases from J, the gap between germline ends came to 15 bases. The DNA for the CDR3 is TGTGCCAGCAGTTACAGGGCGGTTTCCACAGATACGCAGTATTTT. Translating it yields CASSYRAVSTDTQYF.

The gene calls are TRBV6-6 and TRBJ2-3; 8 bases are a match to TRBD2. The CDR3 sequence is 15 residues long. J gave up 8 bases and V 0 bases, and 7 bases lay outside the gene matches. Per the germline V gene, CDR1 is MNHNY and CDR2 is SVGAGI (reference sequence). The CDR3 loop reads CASSYSREGRGTQYF. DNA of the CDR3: TGTGCCAGCAGTTACTCACGGGAGGGCAGAGGTACGCAGTATTTT.

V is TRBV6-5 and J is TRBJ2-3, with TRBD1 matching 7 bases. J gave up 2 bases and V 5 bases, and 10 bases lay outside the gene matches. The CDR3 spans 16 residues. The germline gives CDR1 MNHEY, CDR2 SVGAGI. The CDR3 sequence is CASSRNRDRVTDTQYF. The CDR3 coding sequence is TGTGCCAGCAGTCGTAACCGGGACAGAGTCACAGATACGCAGTATTTT.

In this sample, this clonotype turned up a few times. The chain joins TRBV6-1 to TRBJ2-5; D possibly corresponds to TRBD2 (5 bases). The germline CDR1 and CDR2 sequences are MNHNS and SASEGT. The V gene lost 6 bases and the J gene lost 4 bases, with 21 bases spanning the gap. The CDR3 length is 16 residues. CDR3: CASSQLLGPQRETQYF. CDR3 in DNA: TGTGCCAGCAGCCAACTACTAGGCCCCCAAAGAGAGACCCAGTACTTC.

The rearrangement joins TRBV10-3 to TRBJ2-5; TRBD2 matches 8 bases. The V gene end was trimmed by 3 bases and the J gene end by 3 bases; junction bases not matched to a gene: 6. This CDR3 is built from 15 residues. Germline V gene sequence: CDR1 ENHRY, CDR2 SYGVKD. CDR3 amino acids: CAISEGGAGEETQYF. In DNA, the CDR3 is TGTGCCATCAGTGAAGGGGGAGCGGGAGAAGAGACCCAGTACTTC.

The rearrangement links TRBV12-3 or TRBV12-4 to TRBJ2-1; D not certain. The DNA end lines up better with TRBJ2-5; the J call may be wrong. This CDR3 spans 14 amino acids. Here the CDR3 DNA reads TGTGCCAGCAGTTATCCGGAATCCCAAGAGACCCAGTACTTC. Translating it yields CASSYPESQETQYF.

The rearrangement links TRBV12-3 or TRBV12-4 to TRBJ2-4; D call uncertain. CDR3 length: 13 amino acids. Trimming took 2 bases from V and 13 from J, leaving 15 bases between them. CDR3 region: CASSLSTYNEQYF. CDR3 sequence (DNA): TGTGCCAGCAGTTTAAGTACGTACAATGAGCAGTACTTC.